The rows below give T cell receptor beta chains drawn from one sample of a study of CDR3 diversity in severe acne. MiXCR was run by TCRdb on the PCR reads, yielding one entry per CDR3 protein. Among about 90,000 distinct CDR3 sequences listed, 45% to 55% were seen once. The sample was blood. Source of these receptors: a male donor in good health, serving as a control. Each CDR3 is given with its conserved first and last residue. A D gene is named only where the DNA matches it firmly. Size is omitted from some rows. Given values are once, few, many or a class for expanded clones.

TGTGCCAGCAGCCTAGGAGGCCTAGAAAACATTCAGTACTTC	CASSLGGLENIQYF	TRBJ2-4	.	TRBV13	few
TGTGCCAGCAGCTTAGGGACAGTTGGCTACACCTTC	CASSLGTVGYTF	TRBJ1-2	.	TRBV7-9	few
TGTGCCAGCAGCCTCCCTGAGAGGGGCGGACACCGGGACAGGATCAACGAGCAGTACTTC	CASSLPERGGHRDRINEQYF	TRBJ2-7	TRBD1	TRBV11-3	.
TGTGCCATCAAACGGGACAGTGAGCAGTACTTC	CAIKRDSEQYF	TRBJ2-7	TRBD1	TRBV10-3	many
TGTGCCAGCAGCGCCGGGACCACCTACGAGCAGTACTTC	CASSAGTTYEQYF	TRBJ2-7	.	TRBV5-5	few
TGCGCCAGCAGCCAAGAATCGGGCAATCAGCCCCAGCATTTT	CASSQESGNQPQHF	TRBJ1-5	.	TRBV4-1	.
TGCAGTGCTAACCCGCGACAGGTAGAGGATGAAAAACTGTTTTTT	CSANPRQVEDEKLFF	TRBJ1-4	.	TRBV20-1	few
TGTGCCAGCAGCGCGATCCCTCGACTAGCGGGAGCTCCCCGGTTCGGGGAGCTGTTTTTT	CASSAIPRLAGAPRFGELFF	TRBJ2-2	TRBD2	TRBV7-6	few
TGTGCCAGCAGCTACTTGGACGACACTGAAGCTTTCTTT	CASSYLDDTEAFF	TRBJ1-1	.	TRBV10-3	.
TGCAGCGTTGTCGGGACAGGGGGCTACGAGCAGTACTTC	CSVVGTGGYEQYF	TRBJ2-7	TRBD1	TRBV29-1	.
TGTGCCAGCAGCCAGAACGGCAACCTGAACACTGAAGCTTTCTTT	CASSQNGNLNTEAFF	TRBJ1-1	.	TRBV7-2	.
TGTGCCAGCAGCTGGACCGACTCCTACGAGCAGTACTTC	CASSWTDSYEQYF	TRBJ2-7	.	TRBV7-9	.
TGTGCCAGCAGCATCCGCCCCGCAGGCTCCTACAATGAGCAGTTCTTC	CASSIRPAGSYNEQFF	TRBJ2-1	.	TRBV12-3/TRBV12-4	many
TGTGCCAGCAGCGCGGAACAGGGGGCGAGAGCTTTCTTT	CASSAEQGARAFF	TRBJ1-1	TRBD1	TRBV7-9	.
TGTGCCAGCAGTGAAGTGAAGGTTTTCCGCCAAGAGACCCAGTACTTC	CASSEVKVFRQETQYF	TRBJ2-5	.	TRBV2	.
TGTGCCAGCAGTGTCTTTCAGGGCGGGGAGCTGTTTTTT	CASSVFQGGELFF	TRBJ2-2	.	TRBV25-1	.
TGTGCCAGCAGCCAAGAGGGACTGGATTACGAGCAGTACTTC	CASSQEGLDYEQYF	TRBJ2-7	.	TRBV4-2	many
TGTGCCAGCAGCTTAGGAGCGGGAGGCACAGATACGCAGTATTTT	CASSLGAGGTDTQYF	TRBJ2-3	TRBD2	TRBV13	few
TGTGCCAGCTCCCGGACGGGGCTCCAAGAGACCCAGTACTTC	CASSRTGLQETQYF	TRBJ2-5	.	TRBV18	.
TGTGCCAGCAGGCCTATGGGGGAAGGGAATGAGCAGTTCTTC	CASRPMGEGNEQFF	TRBJ2-1	.	TRBV7-9	.
TGCGCCAGCAGCCCCTGGACGGGGACTGAAGCTTTCTTT	CASSPWTGTEAFF	TRBJ1-1	.	TRBV5-1	.
TGTGCCAGCAGTGAGGCAGGGGACATCAAGCCCCAGTACTTC	CASSEAGDIKPQYF	TRBJ2-5	.	TRBV25-1	few
TGTGCCACCAGCAGACCAACGGTCCTGCGAACTGAAGCTTTCTTT	CATSRPTVLRTEAFF	TRBJ1-1	.	TRBV15	many
TGTGCCAGCACGGAATGGTCTAGCGGGAAGGGGGAGCAGTACTTC	CASTEWSSGKGEQYF	TRBJ2-7	TRBD2	TRBV2	medium-sized
TGTGCCAGCTCCTTAGGGGGACGTGCGAGTGAAGCTTTCTTT	CASSLGGRASEAFF	TRBJ1-1	.	TRBV12-3/TRBV12-4	.
TGTGCCACTAGGAGGGGCGTTAGCAATCAGCCCCAGCATTTT	CATRRGVSNQPQHF	TRBJ1-5	.	TRBV19	.
TGCAGTGCTAGCGGGGACAGGGGAGGTGAGCAGTACTTC	CSASGDRGGEQYF	TRBJ2-7	TRBD1	TRBV20-1	.
TGTGCCAGTAGTATAAGGGGGGCCGCCACTGAAGCTTTCTTT	CASSIRGAATEAFF	TRBJ1-1	.	TRBV19	.
TGTGCCAGCAGCGCCGGACAGCGTGGAGAGACCCAGTACTTC	CASSAGQRGETQYF	TRBJ2-5	.	TRBV5-6	few
TGCGCCAGCAGCCAACGACATACCGGGACAGGGAACACTGAAGCTTTCTTT	CASSQRHTGTGNTEAFF	TRBJ1-1	TRBD1	TRBV4-1	few
TGCAGTGCTGACGACGGGACGGATGAAAAACTGTTTTTT	CSADDGTDEKLFF	TRBJ1-4	.	TRBV20-1	.
TGTGCCAGCAGCCCTATTAGCGGGAGGAGGGGCCAAGAGACCCAGTACTTC	CASSPISGRRGQETQYF	TRBJ2-5	TRBD2	TRBV7-6	many
TGTGCCATCAGGAACTCGGACAGGGGAGGTGAGACCCAGTACTTC	CAIRNSDRGGETQYF	TRBJ2-5	TRBD1	TRBV10-3	many
TGTGCCAGCAGCCCAGGGGACGGACTAAACATTCAGTACTTC	CASSPGDGLNIQYF	TRBJ2-4	.	TRBV4-2	few
TGTGCCAGCAGCTTCAGGGCAGTTGGGGGGGACTCACCCCTCCACTTT	CASSFRAVGGDSPLHF	TRBJ1-6	.	TRBV11-2	few
TGTGCCAGCAGCCAAGTGGGTACTGAAGCTTTCTTT	CASSQVGTEAFF	TRBJ1-1	.	TRBV4-2	many
TGTGCCAGCAGCCATACTGCCGGGACAGGGAGCTCCTACGAGCAGTACTTC	CASSHTAGTGSSYEQYF	TRBJ2-7	TRBD1	TRBV9	few